Listed here is a single T cell receptor (beta chain). Produced via immunoSEQ multiplex PCR; TCRdb's table is partial and in-frame only. The sample has more than 20,000 clones, 75% to 95% seen once; the top ten hold around 56%. This sample stems from a study of OX40 agonist ivuxolimab in advanced cancers. Study-level information: Partial responses were achieved by three patients, one with hepatocellular carcinoma and two with cutaneous melanoma.

Germline CDR1 reads SGHTA; CDR2 reads FQGNSA. CDR3 length: 13 amino acids. Trimming cost V 1 base and J 10 bases; bases outside gene matches: 4. Sequencing used CD4+ or CD8+ T cells sorted from blood, obtained in a trial of the OX40 agonist ivuxolimab. This rearrangement joins TRBV7-2 to TRBJ2-1; 7 nucleotides match TRBD1. The TCR was taken from an adult with an advanced solid tumor such as melanoma, head and neck, liver or kidney cancer. The CDR3 spells CASSLDRGTEQFF. In DNA, the CDR3 is TGTGCCAGCAGCTTAGACAGGGGAACCGAGCAGTTCTTC.